These T cell receptor beta chains were read from a single sample in a study of T cell responses to AZD1222 COVID-19 vaccine. Sequencing used immunoSEQ multiplex PCR; TCRdb keeps in-frame clones, though not all of them. The table includes about 140,000 clones, about 94% detected once. This sample comprised peripheral blood, obtained 28 days after the second AZD1222 dose. The source is an adult who received the AZD1222 COVID-19 vaccine. Both conserved end residues are part of each CDR3. The D gene is left open where the match is weak. Clone size, where shown, is once, few, many, or a class for clones that have expanded.

D gene	V gene	J gene	clone size	CDR3 protein	CDR3 DNA
TRBD1	TRBV4-2	TRBJ1-6	-	CASSSDRNNSPLHF	TGTGCCAGCAGTTCGGACAGGAACAATTCACCCCTCCACTTT
TRBD1	TRBV4-3	TRBJ2-5	-	CASSQDGTGAFQETQYF	TGCGCCAGCAGCCAAGACGGGACAGGGGCTTTCCAAGAGACCCAGTACTTC
-	TRBV6-5	TRBJ2-7	-	CASSYSLGLAYEQYF	TGTGCCAGCAGTTACTCCTTGGGGCTAGCGTACGAGCAGTACTTC
TRBD2	TRBV6-5	TRBJ2-1	-	CASSGGLAGDNEQFF	TGTGCCAGCAGCGGCGGACTAGCGGGGGACAATGAGCAGTTCTTC
TRBD1	TRBV28	TRBJ1-3	-	CASSSGGAGNTIYF	TGTGCCAGCAGTTCAGGGGGCGCGGGAAACACCATATATTTT
TRBD1	TRBV7-9	TRBJ2-7	few	CASSAWTGNTTYEQYF	TGTGCCAGCAGCGCCTGGACAGGGAATACCACCTACGAGCAGTACTTC
-	TRBV6-5	TRBJ1-1	-	CASSPGGNTEAFF	TGTGCCAGCAGTCCTGGAGGGAACACTGAAGCTTTCTTT
-	TRBV7-3	TRBJ2-7	-	CASSPLSGEQYF	TGTGCCAGCAGCCCACTTAGCGGCGAGCAGTACTTC
-	TRBV5-1	TRBJ2-2	once	CASSLMLRRENTGELFF	TGCGCCAGCAGCTTGATGTTGCGGCGAGAGAACACCGGGGAGCTGTTTTTT
TRBD2	TRBV4-1	TRBJ2-7	-	CASSQRLASSYEQYF	TGCGCCAGCAGCCAACGACTAGCGAGTTCCTACGAGCAGTACTTC
-	TRBV24-1	TRBJ1-1	-	CATSASETGTEAFF	TGTGCCACCAGTGCCTCAGAGACGGGCACTGAAGCTTTCTTT
-	TRBV4-3	TRBJ2-5	once	CASSHGQQETQYF	TGCGCCAGCAGCCACGGACAGCAAGAGACCCAGTACTTC
-	TRBV6-2/TRBV6-3	TRBJ2-1	-	CASSYDQSSYNEQFF	TGTGCCAGCAGTTACGACCAGAGCTCCTACAATGAGCAGTTCTTC
-	TRBV7-9	TRBJ1-3	-	CASSFEGAIYF	TGTGCCAGCAGCTTCGAAGGGGCCATATATTTT
-	TRBV7-3	TRBJ2-3	once	CASSLLLAADTQYF	TGTGCCAGCAGCTTACTACTAGCAGCAGATACGCAGTATTTT
-	TRBV4-3	TRBJ2-7	-	CASSQALGAYEQYF	TGCGCCAGCAGCCAAGCCCTAGGAGCCTACGAGCAGTACTTC
-	TRBV25-1	TRBJ1-2	once	CASSEPGRNYGYTF	TGTGCCAGCAGTGAACCGGGACGTAACTATGGCTACACCTTC
-	TRBV28	TRBJ1-5	-	CASSWGWASNQPQHF	TGTGCCAGCAGCTGGGGATGGGCCAGCAATCAGCCCCAGCATTTT
-	TRBV7-2	TRBJ2-2	-	CASSPRQNTGELFF	TGTGCCAGCAGCCCGCGACAGAACACCGGGGAGCTGTTTTTT
-	TRBV2	TRBJ2-2	-	CASMGLPMKLELMGSNTGELFF	TGTGCCAGCATGGGACTGCCGATGAAACTTGAACTAATGGGGTCGAACACCGGGGAGCTGTTTTTT
-	TRBV5-4	TRBJ2-2	once	CASSWAGATGELFF	TGTGCCAGCAGCTGGGCAGGGGCCACCGGGGAGCTGTTTTTT
TRBD1	TRBV14	TRBJ1-6	once	CASSQERGHGAESPLHF	TGTGCCAGCAGCCAGGAAAGGGGGCACGGGGCCGAATCACCCCTCCACTTT
-	TRBV5-1	TRBJ2-3	few	CASSLRQTSTDTQYF	TGCGCCAGCAGCTTGAGACAGACTAGCACAGATACGCAGTATTTT
-	TRBV6-5	TRBJ1-1	-	CAGRQPNTEAFF	TGTGCCGGTCGACAGCCGAACACTGAAGCTTTCTTT
TRBD1	TRBV4-2	TRBJ1-6	-	CASSQQGARAYNSPLHF	TGTGCCAGCAGCCAACAGGGGGCGCGGGCCTATAATTCACCCCTCCACTTT
-	TRBV5-1	TRBJ2-3	-	CASSLGTPTDTQYF	TGCGCCAGCAGCCTAGGGACCCCCACAGATACGCAGTATTTT
-	TRBV28	TRBJ1-4	-	CASRPLGGRGREKLFF	TGTGCCAGCAGACCCCTCGGGGGGAGAGGAAGGGAAAAACTGTTTTTT
-	TRBV5-1	TRBJ2-3	few	CASTKGFSDTQYF	TGCGCCAGCACCAAGGGTTTTAGCGATACGCAGTATTTT
-	TRBV25-1	TRBJ2-2	-	CASTAGPGPGELFF	TGTGCCAGCACCGCAGGCCCGGGCCCCGGGGAGCTGTTTTTT
-	TRBV4-3	TRBJ1-4	-	CASSQEEWGDEKLFF	TGCGCCAGCAGCCAAGAAGAATGGGGGGACGAAAAACTGTTTTTT
-	TRBV12-3/TRBV12-4	TRBJ1-6	-	CASRVSMNSPLHF	TGTGCCAGCAGGGTTAGCATGAATTCACCCCTCCACTTT
-	TRBV9	TRBJ2-7	-	CASSPRLGDYEQYF	TGTGCCAGCAGCCCTAGACTAGGGGACTACGAGCAGTACTTC
-	TRBV7-2	TRBJ2-2	-	CASSLQRRRNTGELFF	TGTGCCAGCAGCTTACAGCGGAGGAGGAACACCGGGGAGCTGTTTTTT
TRBD1	TRBV6-2/TRBV6-3	TRBJ1-4	-	CASSPPNDRGGTYNEKLFF	TGTGCCAGCAGTCCGCCGAACGACAGGGGGGGAACCTATAATGAAAAACTGTTTTTT
-	TRBV7-2	TRBJ2-1	-	CASSPRSGRNEQFF	TGTGCCAGCAGCCCTCGGTCAGGGAGGAATGAGCAGTTCTTC
TRBD2	TRBV4-2	TRBJ2-7	-	CASSPILAGGHSYEQYF	TGTGCCAGCAGCCCAATCCTAGCGGGGGGCCATTCCTACGAGCAGTACTTC
-	TRBV29-1	TRBJ2-5	-	CSVLLAGETQYF	TGCAGCGTTCTGCTAGCCGGTGAGACCCAGTACTTC
-	TRBV11-1	TRBJ2-1	-	CASSPGGRSSYNEQFF	TGTGCCAGCAGCCCCGGAGGACGGAGCTCCTACAATGAGCAGTTCTTC
TRBD1	TRBV27	TRBJ2-1	once	CASSRGQGSYNEQFF	TGTGCCAGCAGCCGGGGACAGGGAAGTTACAATGAGCAGTTCTTC
-	TRBV11-2	TRBJ2-5	once	CASSPDRSWEETQYF	TGTGCCAGCAGCCCCGACCGCTCTTGGGAAGAGACCCAGTACTTC
-	TRBV7-9	TRBJ1-2	-	CASSLGAGQTYGYTF	TGTGCCAGCAGCTTAGGAGCGGGGCAGACATATGGCTACACCTTC
-	TRBV24-1	TRBJ1-5	-	CATSGTGNQPQHF	TGTGCCACCAGTGGGACAGGCAATCAGCCCCAGCATTTT